These 14 T cell receptor beta chains originate from one sample sequenced in a study of T cell responses to AZD1222 COVID-19 vaccine. Measured with immunoSEQ multiplex PCR; TCRdb has only the in-frame clones, and not every one. The sample lists roughly 120,000 clones, 93% seen once, with about 3% in the top ten. This specimen was peripheral blood, taken on day 0 of AZD1222 vaccination. These receptors came from an adult in good health.

Concerning this clone itself: The junction departs from germline at one end; a sequencing error may be responsible. The V and J genes are TRBV3-1 (or the pseudogene TRBV3-2) and TRBJ1-1, with unresolved D. CDR1 LGHDT and CDR2 YNNKEL come from the germline V gene (reference sequence). The CDR3 is 11 residues long. The CDR3 loop is CASSQAAEAFF. As DNA, the CDR3 is TGTGCCAGCAGTCAAGCGGCTGAAGCTTTCTTT.

The gene calls are TRBV25-1 and TRBJ2-2, with 8 bases fitting TRBD2. The CDR3 loop spans 15 amino acids. Germline assignment: CDR1 MGHDK and CDR2 SYGVNS. The J segment lost 6 bases and the V segment lost 2 bases, leaving 5 bases of the junction unmatched. CDR3 amino acids: CASSEGTRRSGELFF. The DNA of the CDR3 is TGTGCCAGCAGTGAAGGGACTAGACGGTCCGGGGAGCTGTTTTTT.

The chain couples TRBV30 to TRBJ2-1; 11 nucleotides line up with TRBD2. CDR1 is GTSNPN and CDR2 is SVGIG in the germline V gene (reference sequence). The CDR3 has 13 residues. V shed 2 bases and J 13 bases; nucleotides not matched to a gene: 7. CDR3 sequence reads: CAWSYSTSGKQFF. In nucleotides, the CDR3 is TGTGCCTGGAGTTATTCGACTAGCGGGAAACAGTTCTTC.

The CDR3 sequence is CASSPDRTSGNTIYF. CDR3 nucleotide sequence: TGTGCCAGCAGCCCGGACAGGACTTCTGGAAACACCATATATTTT. The J gene is TRBJ1-3, the V gene TRBV6-6, with 7 bases lining up with TRBD1. CDR3 length: 15 residues. Germline V gene data show CDR1 as MNHNY and CDR2 as SVGAGI (reference sequence). V shed 6 bases and J 1 base; nucleotides not matched to a gene: 6.

V is TRBV19 and J is TRBJ2-1, with 9 bases fitting TRBD2. The trim removed 4 bases at V and 12 bases at J, leaving 7 bases unmatched. The germline V gene has CDR1 LNHDA and CDR2 SQIVND (reference sequence). There are 13 residues in the CDR3. The CDR3 sequence: CASSSGRAQVQFF. The CDR3 DNA is TGTGCCAGTAGTAGCGGGAGGGCCCAGGTGCAGTTCTTC.

This chain links TRBV6-5 with TRBJ2-5; the D is unclear. This CDR3 spans 14 amino acids. V lost 6 bases and J 5 bases, leaving 16 bases between the germline ends. The germline V gene encodes CDR1 MNHEY and CDR2 SVGAGI. The CDR3 DNA follows: TGTGCCAGCAGGCTCTTGGCGACACGCGAGACCCAGTACTTC. Its protein product is CASRLLATRETQYF.

J is TRBJ2-2 and V is TRBV4-1; TRBD2 matches 8 bases. CDR1 is MGHRA and CDR2 is YSYEKL in the germline V gene. V trimming: 2 bases; J trimming: 0 bases; junction bases outside the gene matches: 5. This CDR3 has 17 residues. The DNA for the CDR3 is TGCGCCAGCAGCCAACTAGCGGGCGCTCCGAACACCGGGGAGCTGTTTTTT. It specifies CASSQLAGAPNTGELFF.

The chain links TRBV4-1 to TRBJ2-7, with D perhaps TRBD2 (6 bases). Trimming stripped 5 bases from V and 4 bases from J, with 18 bases between. CDR1 and CDR2 (germline): MGHRA, YSYEKL. The CDR3 covers 15 residues. CDR3 in DNA: TGCGCCAGCAGCGAGGGGTTGCGGGATTTATACGAGCAGTACTTC. It yields the protein CASSEGLRDLYEQYF.

The chain combines TRBV28 with TRBJ1-3, with D possibly being TRBD1 (5 bases). This CDR3 comprises 15 residues. Trimming shortened V by 7 bases and J by 0 bases, and 13 bases separated the two germline ends. Looked up from germline, CDR1 is MDHEN and CDR2 is SYDVKM. In DNA, the CDR3 is TGTGCCAGCACCCCAGGGAGTTTCTCTGGAAACACCATATATTTT. This sequence encodes CASTPGSFSGNTIYF.

The chain has TRBV18 and TRBJ1-2; D not certain. The CDR3 is 11 amino acids. Germline CDR1 is KGHSH and CDR2 is LQKENI. Trimming cost V 6 bases and J 2 bases, with 4 bases left between them. The DNA of the CDR3 is TGTGCCAGCTCCGAGAACTATGGCTACACCTTC. Encoded protein: CASSENYGYTF.

The chain combines TRBV10-1 with TRBJ2-2; TRBD2 aligns across 8 bases. The CDR3 contains 14 residues. CDR1 and CDR2 from the germline V gene are WNHNN and SYGVQD (reference sequence). J lost 3 bases, V lost 7 bases, and 4 bases had no gene match. This CDR3 reads CASKLAEDTGELFF. CDR3 sequence (DNA): TGCGCCAGCAAACTAGCGGAGGACACCGGGGAGCTGTTTTTT.

The chain joins TRBV7-2 to TRBJ1-4; 8 bases map to TRBD1. With V trimmed by 1 base and J by 8 bases, 0 bases remained unmatched. Germline assignment: CDR1 SGHTA and CDR2 FQGNSA. The length of the CDR3 is 13 residues. The CDR3: CASSLGTGEKLFF. The DNA for the CDR3 is TGTGCCAGCAGCTTAGGGACAGGGGAAAAACTGTTTTTT. Complete variable domain (other parts from reference TRBV7-2 and TRBJ1-4): GAGVSQSPSNKVTEKGKDVELRCDPISGHTALYWYRQSLGQGLEFLIYFQGNSAPDKSGLPSDRFSAERTGGSVSTLTIQRTQQEDSAVYLCASSLGTGEKLFFGSGTQLSVL.

The CDR3: CASRPDRASSYEQYF. The CDR3 bases are TGTGCCAGCAGACCGGACAGGGCGAGCTCCTACGAGCAGTACTTC. This chain joins TRBV27 and TRBJ2-7; the match to TRBD1 covers 8 bases. The CDR3 sequence is 15 residues long. Germline trimming cut 6 bases from V and 0 bases from J; bases unmatched to any gene: 7. Germline values: CDR1 MNHEY, CDR2 SMNVEV (reference sequence).

The chain joins TRBV5-4 to TRBJ2-7, with TRBD2 as a possible D gene (6 bases). This CDR3 spans 13 amino acids. The germline V gene has CDR1 SGHNT and CDR2 YYREEE (reference sequence). V was shortened by 2 bases and J by 3 bases, with 9 bases between the two germline ends. The DNA for the CDR3 is TGTGCCAGCAGCTTCTCGGGGGACTACGAGCAGTACTTC. Protein product: CASSFSGDYEQYF.